Presented here are 18 T cell receptor beta chains from one specimen sequenced in a study of cytomegalovirus exposure and HLA in healthy donors. PCR employed 60 Vbeta and 13 Jbeta primers. Produced via immunoSEQ multiplex PCR; TCRdb's table is partial and in-frame only. This table holds 200,000 to 250,000 clones, around four fifths found once. The source material was PBMCs. The receptors originated from a male donor in good health and CMV-seronegative.

The chain carries TRBV19 and TRBJ2-2; 10 bases align to TRBD2. Germline lookup yields CDR1 LNHDA and CDR2 SQIVND (reference sequence). V lost 5 bases, J lost 3 bases, and 9 bases stayed unmatched. This CDR3 is built from 17 residues. The DNA for the CDR3 is TGTGCCAGTAGTTACGCCGGACTAGCGGTCGACACCGGGGAGCTGTTTTTT. Translating it yields CASSYAGLAVDTGELFF.

CDR3 DNA sequence: TGTGCCAGCAGCTTGACAGGGGACGACCTTATAGGCTACACCTTC. Translation gives CASSLTGDDLIGYTF. V and J are TRBV6-1 and TRBJ1-2; 8 nucleotides align to TRBD1. CDR3 length equals 15 residues. The germline CDR1 and CDR2 sequences are MNHNS and SASEGT. The J segment lost 8 bases and the V segment lost 6 bases, leaving 14 bases of the junction unmatched.

V and J are TRBV6-5 and TRBJ1-4; TRBD1 might be the D (6 bases). Germline V gene data show CDR1 as MNHEY and CDR2 as SVGAGI. The CDR3 covers 16 residues. The V end lost 2 bases, the J end lost 3 bases, and 13 bases lay between the germline ends. The CDR3 DNA reads TGTGCCAGCAGTTACAAAGGGGGGGGCGCTAATGAAAAACTGTTTTTT. This encodes CASSYKGGGANEKLFF.

The CDR3 DNA reads TGTGCCAGCACCGAGTTAGCGGTACAAGAGACCCAGTACTTC. Translating it yields CASTELAVQETQYF. The chain couples TRBV2 to TRBJ2-5; tentatively, D is TRBD2 (6 bases). Trimming took 7 bases from V and 2 from J, leaving 14 bases between them. Germline CDR1 and CDR2: SNHLY and FYNNEI. There are 14 residues in the CDR3.

V and J are TRBV5-4 and TRBJ2-3, with D uncertain. Trimming shortened V by 3 bases and J by 5 bases, and 4 bases separated the two germline ends. CDR3 length: 11 amino acids. Germline CDR1 and CDR2: SGHNT and YYREEE (reference sequence). CDR3 residues: CASSSVDTQYF. CDR3 DNA sequence: TGTGCCAGCAGCTCTGTAGATACGCAGTATTTT. The whole variable domain, filled in from reference TRBV5-4 and TRBJ2-3, reads ETGVTQSPTHLIKTRGQQVTLRCSSQSGHNTVSWYQQALGQGPQFIFQYYREEENGRGNFPPRFSGLQFPNYSSELNVNALELDDSALYLCASSSVDTQYFGPGTRLTVL.

The V and J genes are TRBV4-1 and TRBJ2-1, with 7 bases fitting TRBD1. J gave up 5 bases and V 3 bases, and 10 bases lay outside the gene matches. This CDR3 contains 16 residues. In germline, CDR1 is MGHRA, CDR2 YSYEKL. The CDR3 DNA follows: TGCGCCAGCAGCCAGAGGGCCCGAAGGGGGCACAATGAGCAGTTCTTC. Translation: CASSQRARRGHNEQFF.

J is TRBJ2-7 and V is TRBV5-1; 8 bases map to TRBD2. Germline assignment: CDR1 SGHRS and CDR2 YFSETQ. The CDR3 runs 15 residues. The ends lost 4 bases at V and 0 bases at J; junction bases unmatched: 6. The CDR3 protein is CASSRGGTPSYEQYF. Written as DNA, the CDR3 is TGCGCCAGCAGCCGGGGGGGGACACCCTCCTACGAGCAGTACTTC.

V and J are TRBV18 and TRBJ2-5, with 7 bases fitting TRBD2. Germline assignment: CDR1 KGHSH and CDR2 LQKENI. This CDR3 is built from 14 residues. With 4 bases clipped from V and 5 bases from J, the junction kept 7 bases outside the gene matches. Written as DNA, the CDR3 is TGTGCCAGCTCACGGGGCGGGAGTTTGGAGACCCAGTACTTC. Protein sequence: CASSRGGSLETQYF.

The CDR3: CASSTSDWIYEQYF. CDR3 sequence (DNA): TGTGCCAGTAGTACCAGCGACTGGATTTACGAGCAGTACTTC. V is TRBV19 and J is TRBJ2-7; D gene uncertain. Germline V gene data show CDR1 as LNHDA and CDR2 as SQIVND (reference sequence). This CDR3 is 14 amino acids long. The V end was cut by 4 bases, the J end by 4 bases, with 14 bases between.

The genes are TRBV11-3 and TRBJ1-1; no clear D gene. V shed 4 bases and J shed 3 bases, with 12 bases lying between them. Germline V gives CDR1 SGHNT, CDR2 YENEEA. The CDR3 has 14 amino acids. CDR3 loop: CASSSPQRDTEAFF. The CDR3 DNA reads TGTGCCAGCAGCTCACCGCAGAGGGACACTGAAGCTTTCTTT.

The chain couples TRBV5-8 to TRBJ1-3; 8 nucleotides line up with TRBD1. The length of the CDR3 is 16 residues. The germline gives CDR1 SGHTS, CDR2 YDEGEE. V dropped 3 bases and J dropped 0; count of bases not matched to a gene: 5. CDR3 sequence (DNA): TGTGCCAGCAGCTACAGGGGGATTCTCTCTGGAAACACCATATATTTT. The encoded protein is CASSYRGILSGNTIYF.

This clone was observed once. The chain couples TRBV5-8 to TRBJ2-4; a weak D match, TRBD2 (6 bases). The CDR3 spans 13 residues. V gave up 4 bases and J gave up 7 bases, with 12 bases separating them. The V gene's germline CDR1 is SGHTS and CDR2 YDEGEE. Written as DNA, the CDR3 is TGTGCCAGCAGCATATCAGGGAGGAACATTCAGTACTTC. Residues: CASSISGRNIQYF.

A note on this clone: One end of the junction is discordant with germline, which a read error may explain. This sequence joins TRBV7-9 and TRBJ2-5, with D possibly TRBD2 on 6 matching bases. The CDR3 length is 15 residues. Germline V gene lookup returns CDR1 SEHNR and CDR2 FQNEAQ (reference sequence). The CDR3 reads CSSSSRGRLQETQYF. For the CDR3, the DNA is TGTTCCAGCAGCTCGCGGGGACGGCTGCAAGAGACCCAGTACTTC.

This chain uses TRBV7-2 with TRBJ2-3; 8 bases agree with TRBD2. V shed 5 bases, J shed 7 bases, and the junction held 11 bases outside the gene matches. This CDR3 has 15 amino acids. Looked up from germline, CDR1 is SGHTA and CDR2 is FQGNSA. This CDR3 reads CASSRSGIRGHTQYF. The DNA for the CDR3 is TGTGCCAGCAGCCGTAGCGGGATTCGAGGTCATACGCAGTATTTT.

The chain recombines TRBV7-3 with TRBJ2-1; possible D gene TRBD1, 6 bases. Trimming shortened V by 1 base and J by 7 bases, and 11 bases separated the two germline ends. Germline CDR1 is SGHTA and CDR2 is FQGTGA. The CDR3 is 14 residues long. CDR3 protein: CASSLSQGWNEQFF. The DNA of the CDR3 is TGTGCCAGCAGCTTAAGTCAGGGGTGGAATGAGCAGTTCTTC.

The V and J genes are TRBV9 and TRBJ2-7; tentative D call: TRBD1 (6 bases). Germline-derived CDR1 and CDR2 are SGDLS and YYNGEE. Trimming left V 0 bases short and J 3 bases short, with 10 bases between. CDR3 length: 14 amino acids. CDR3 in amino acids: CASSVGPDSYEQYF. CDR3 nucleotide sequence: TGTGCCAGCAGCGTAGGCCCGGACAGCTACGAGCAGTACTTC.

There are a few counts of this clone. The chain combines TRBV5-5 with TRBJ2-2; 8 bases align to TRBD2. CDR3 length equals 18 residues. Germline CDR1 is SGHKS and CDR2 is YYEKEE (reference sequence). Unmatched junction bases numbered 8, after V lost 1 base and J lost 0 bases. The CDR3 region has the DNA TGTGCCAGCAGCTTGAAGTTTGCGGGAGGAACGAACACCGGGGAGCTGTTTTTT. It encodes CASSLKFAGGTNTGELFF.

The chain employs TRBV27 and TRBJ2-7, with 7 bases fitting TRBD2. The germline V gene has CDR1 MNHEY and CDR2 SMNVEV (reference sequence). V lost 5 bases, J lost 3 bases, and 16 bases stayed unmatched. This CDR3 is 17 amino acids long. CDR3 sequence: CASSRTAAVTGGYEQYF. The CDR3 DNA reads TGTGCCAGCAGTAGAACCGCTGCGGTAACGGGGGGCTACGAGCAGTACTTC.